What follows are 29 T cell receptor beta chains derived from one specimen sequenced in a study of spatial heterogeneity in lung cancer. Specified time point: sample taken at primary tumor resection. TCRdb redid the calling of the 5' RACE reads with MiXCR, one entry per CDR3 protein. The profile shows some 78,000 distinct CDR3 sequences, about 8% of them singletons. The sample was PBMCs, taken at surgery. The receptor set was obtained from a male donor with early-stage non-small cell lung cancer.

This clonotype was seen only a few times. This may come from a read error, since a much larger clone is one base off. The rearrangement joins TRBV29-1 to TRBJ1-1; D gene ambiguous. Germline V gives CDR1 SQVTM, CDR2 ANQGSEA. The length of the CDR3 is 13 residues. CDR3 coding DNA: TGCTGCGTTGCGCGGGGATTGAGTACTGAAGCTTTCTTT. Translated, it gives CCVARGLSTEAFF.

This clonotype appeared many times. This chain joins TRBV27 and TRBJ2-1; 11 positions match TRBD2. CDR3 length: 17 residues. Losses at the gene ends were 4 bases for V and 7 bases for J; bases not matched to a gene: 12. The germline V gene encodes CDR1 MNHEY and CDR2 SMNVEV (reference sequence). The CDR3 DNA reads as TGTGCCAGCAGTTCCGGACTAGCGGGTTACCCAACGAATGAGCAGTTCTTC. Encoded protein: CASSSGLAGYPTNEQFF.

The V gene is TRBV12-3 or TRBV12-4, the J gene TRBJ2-7, with TRBD1 as a possible D gene (6 bases). Trimming shortened V by 6 bases and J by 3 bases, and 12 bases separated the two germline ends. This CDR3 has 13 residues. This CDR3 reads CASSSTGNYEQYF. The CDR3 DNA follows: TGTGCCAGCAGCTCCACAGGGAACTACGAGCAGTACTTC.

This clonotype has at least ten counts. V gene TRBV7-9 combines with J gene TRBJ2-7; possibly TRBD1 or TRBD2 for D (8 bases each). Germline assignment: CDR1 SEHNR and CDR2 FQNEAQ (reference sequence). Trimming stripped 4 bases from V and 0 bases from J, with 28 bases between. This CDR3 is built from 20 residues. The CDR3 here is CASSSLRDRRTSRSSYEQYF. The CDR3 DNA reads TGTGCCAGCAGCTCTCTCCGGGACAGGAGGACTAGCCGGAGCTCCTACGAGCAGTACTTC.

The chain has TRBV6-1 and TRBJ2-2; no clear D gene. Germline-derived CDR1 and CDR2 are MNHNS and SASEGT. This CDR3 comprises 15 residues. V was shortened by 8 bases and J by 5 bases, with 18 bases between the two germline ends. This CDR3 reads CASSHLNTATGELFF. The CDR3 nucleotides read TGTGCCAGCTCCCACCTCAATACAGCGACCGGGGAGCTGTTTTTT.

This clonotype was recorded at least ten times. The chain has TRBV5-1 and TRBJ2-1; D tentatively fits TRBD1 or TRBD2 (5 bases each). Germline lookup yields CDR1 SGHRS and CDR2 YFSETQ. Trimming took 4 bases from V and 8 from J, leaving 16 bases between them. The CDR3 is made up of 14 amino acids. This CDR3 is CASSPLSGLHEQFF. The DNA for the CDR3 is TGCGCCAGCAGCCCCCTGTCGGGGCTACATGAGCAGTTCTTC.

This clonotype was recorded many times. The chain uses TRBV20-1 and TRBJ2-7; 8 bases agree with TRBD1. Germline V CDR1 and CDR2: DFQATT, SNEGSKA (reference sequence). The CDR3 length is 12 residues. CDR3 sequence: CSHRGAWGEQYF. The CDR3 nucleotides read TGCAGCCACAGGGGGGCCTGGGGCGAGCAGTACTTC.

This clonotype has ten or more counts. CDR3 amino acids: CASLNTEAFF. For the CDR3, the DNA is TGTGCCAGCCTGAACACTGAAGCTTTCTTT. The chain couples TRBV2 to TRBJ1-1; D not certain. CDR1 SNHLY and CDR2 FYNNEI come from the germline V gene. Trimming pared 8 bases from V and 0 bases from J, leaving 1 base between. CDR3 length: 10 amino acids.

This rearrangement joins TRBV6-5 to TRBJ2-1; TRBD1 aligns across 9 bases. The junction had 12 bases not matched to a gene; V was cut back by 6 bases and J by 9 bases. This CDR3 is 15 amino acids long. From germline, CDR1 is MNHEY and CDR2 SVGAGI. The CDR3 here is CASSPTGGRLSEQFF. The DNA of the CDR3 is TGTGCCAGCAGCCCAACAGGGGGCAGGCTCAGTGAGCAGTTCTTC.

In its sample, this clonotype was seen many times. V is TRBV10-3 and J is TRBJ2-7; 11 nucleotides align to TRBD2. J was trimmed by 2 bases and V by 7 bases; bases with no gene match: 7. There are 15 residues in the CDR3. Germline V gives CDR1 ENHRY, CDR2 SYGVKD. The CDR3 DNA follows: TGTGCCATCACTACAACTAGCGGGAGAGCCTACGAGCAGTACTTC. Translation: CAITTTSGRAYEQYF.

This clonotype showed up just a few times. The J gene is TRBJ2-3, the V gene TRBV7-2; 7 positions match TRBD2. The CDR3 consists of 16 residues. The ends lost 1 base at V and 5 bases at J; junction bases unmatched: 9. In germline, CDR1 is SGHTA, CDR2 FQGNSA. CDR3 protein: CASSLVGGSPGDTQYF. The CDR3 DNA follows: TGTGCCAGCAGCTTAGTTGGCGGGAGTCCGGGAGATACGCAGTATTTT.

This clonotype came up many times. DNA of the CDR3: TGCGCCAGCAGCTTGGACGGGACAGGGGGCGATACGCAGTATTTT. It specifies CASSLDGTGGDTQYF. This rearrangement joins TRBV5-1 to TRBJ2-3; 12 bases agree with TRBD1. V gave up 0 bases and J gave up 6 bases; unmatched junction bases: 2. The germline gives CDR1 SGHRS, CDR2 YFSETQ. CDR3 length: 15 residues. The full variable domain, rest sourced from reference TRBV5-1 and TRBJ2-3, is KAGVTQTPRYLIKTRGQQVTLSCSPISGHRSVSWYQQTPGQGLQFLFEYFSETQRNKGNFPGRFSGRQFSNSRSEMNVSTLELGDSALYLCASSLDGTGGDTQYFGPGTRLTVL.

There are a few counts of this clonotype. The rearrangement links TRBV5-1 to TRBJ2-2; D possibly corresponds to TRBD1 (5 bases). Per germline, CDR1 SGHRS and CDR2 YFSETQ. There are 15 residues in the CDR3. The V gene lost 0 bases and the J gene lost 1 base, with 7 bases spanning the gap. CDR3 nucleotides: TGCGCCAGCAGCTTGGTGCAGGGGAACACCGGGGAGCTGTTTTTT. This codes for CASSLVQGNTGELFF. The full variable domain, with the rest looked up from reference TRBV5-1 and TRBJ2-2, is KAGVTQTPRYLIKTRGQQVTLSCSPISGHRSVSWYQQTPGQGLQFLFEYFSETQRNKGNFPGRFSGRQFSNSRSEMNVSTLELGDSALYLCASSLVQGNTGELFFGEGSRLTVL.

This clonotype was seen only a few times. The rearrangement joins TRBV27 to TRBJ2-2; 7 positions agree with TRBD1. Unmatched junction bases numbered 7, after V lost 6 bases and J lost 6 bases. The CDR3 spans 14 residues. Looked up from germline, CDR1 is MNHEY and CDR2 is SMNVEV (reference sequence). The CDR3 is CASSLRQGAGELFF. CDR3 sequence (DNA): TGTGCCAGCAGCCTAAGGCAGGGGGCCGGGGAGCTGTTTTTT.

Points on this clonotype: This may be a read error, as it is one base from a much larger clone. The V call is TRBV29-1, the J call TRBJ2-2; D uncertain. The CDR3 contains 13 residues. CDR1 is SQVTM, CDR2 ANQGSEA, per germline. Trimming shortened V by 5 bases and J by 3 bases, and 10 bases separated the two germline ends. In DNA form, the CDR3 reads TGCAGCGTTAAGGTGGTCTACACCGGGGAGCTGTTTTTT. Protein sequence: CSVKVVYTGELFF.

The chain carries TRBV5-1 and TRBJ2-7; 10 positions agree with TRBD1. This CDR3 is 14 amino acids long. CDR1 and CDR2 from the germline V gene are SGHRS and YFSETQ. Losses at the gene ends were 4 bases for V and 6 bases for J; bases not matched to a gene: 7. The CDR3 DNA sequence: TGCGCCAGCAGCAACCCGACAGGGGGCGGCGAGCAGTACTTC. The encoded protein is CASSNPTGGGEQYF.

This clonotype was seen many times. The genes are TRBV18 and TRBJ1-2; D is unclear. Germline lookup yields CDR1 KGHSH and CDR2 LQKENI. CDR3 size: 15 residues. V was cut by 1 base and J by 4 bases, with 13 bases left in between. The CDR3 DNA follows: TGTGCCAGCTCACCACTAGCAGAAAACCCCTATGGCTACACCTTC. Residues: CASSPLAENPYGYTF.

The rearrangement links TRBV6-5 to TRBJ1-3; D possibly corresponds to TRBD1 (5 bases). CDR1 and CDR2 (germline): MNHEY, SVGAGI. V was cut by 2 bases and J by 7 bases, with 9 bases left in between. This CDR3 comprises 13 residues. The CDR3 nucleotides are TGTGCCAGCAGTTACGCGAGGGGCAACACCATATATTTT. This sequence encodes CASSYARGNTIYF.

The table lists this clonotype with many counts. Compared with germline, one end of the junction differs, possibly owing to a read error. The chain uses TRBV29-1 and TRBJ1-1; D uncertain. Per germline, CDR1 SQVTM and CDR2 ANQGSEA. The CDR3 contains 11 residues. CDR3 coding DNA: TGCAGCGTTGAGTCCGGATCTGACGCTTTCTTT. Translation gives CSVESGSDAFF.

CDR3 region: CASLLASGRVGDTQYF. The CDR3 coding sequence is TGTGCCAGCCTACTAGCGAGCGGGAGAGTCGGAGATACGCAGTATTTT. This rearrangement joins TRBV6-2 or TRBV6-3 to TRBJ2-3; 8 nucleotides align to TRBD2. V gave up 8 bases and J gave up 5 bases; unmatched junction bases: 15. CDR1 MNHEY and CDR2 SVGEGT come from the germline V gene. CDR3 length: 16 amino acids.

This clonotype was seen at least ten times. V is TRBV29-1 and J is TRBJ2-2; D is uncertain. Trimming took off 4 bases at V and 4 bases at J, with 7 bases between the two ends. This CDR3 has 12 residues. CDR1 is SQVTM, CDR2 ANQGSEA, per germline. The CDR3 DNA reads TGCAGCGTTGGAAGGGTCACCGGGGAGCTGTTTTTT. This sequence encodes CSVGRVTGELFF.

CDR3: CASSYFDRGIPTGELFF. The CDR3 region has the DNA TGTGCCAGCAGTTACTTCGACAGGGGGATCCCCACCGGGGAGCTGTTTTTT. The chain employs TRBV6-5 and TRBJ2-2; 9 positions agree with TRBD1. The CDR3 contains 17 residues. With V trimmed by 1 base and J by 4 bases, 7 bases remained unmatched. The germline V gene encodes CDR1 MNHEY and CDR2 SVGAGI.

This clonotype has a handful of counts. The chain joins TRBV5-8 to TRBJ1-5, with D maybe TRBD1 (5 bases). V dropped 2 bases and J dropped 5 bases, with 8 bases sitting between them. The CDR3 runs to 13 residues. Germline CDR1 and CDR2: SGHTS and YDEGEE. The CDR3 DNA is TGTGCCAGCAGCTTACAGGCCTATCAGCCCCAGCATTTT. It yields the protein CASSLQAYQPQHF.

The table lists this clonotype with a few counts. This sequence joins TRBV7-2 and TRBJ1-3; D remains ambiguous. Germline-derived CDR1 and CDR2 are SGHTA and FQGNSA. The CDR3 totals 14 residues. Trimming removed 5 bases from V and 2 bases from J, with 10 bases in between. The CDR3 here is CASSRAGTGNTIYF. In DNA form, the CDR3 reads TGTGCCAGCAGCCGTGCTGGGACTGGAAACACCATATATTTT.

This clonotype was seen more than once but under ten times. V is TRBV10-3 and J is TRBJ1-1; tentative D call: TRBD1 (6 bases). V shed 4 bases and J shed 4 bases, with 16 bases lying between them. Per the germline V gene, CDR1 is ENHRY and CDR2 is SYGVKD. The CDR3 runs to 15 residues. This CDR3 reads CAISGDAGGGTEAFF. DNA of the CDR3: TGTGCCATCAGTGGGGACGCGGGAGGGGGCACTGAAGCTTTCTTT.

Many counts were recorded for this clonotype. The chain's CDR3 is CASSEYRQSGYTF. The DNA for the CDR3 is TGTGCCAGCAGTGAATACAGGCAGAGTGGCTACACCTTC. V and J are TRBV2 and TRBJ1-2; D may be TRBD1 (5 bases). Trimming shortened V by 2 bases and J by 7 bases, and 11 bases separated the two germline ends. Germline V gene sequence: CDR1 SNHLY, CDR2 FYNNEI. The CDR3 contains 13 residues.

This clonotype was detected a few times. The V and J genes are TRBV6-2 or TRBV6-3 and TRBJ2-2; D uncertain. CDR3 length: 13 residues. CDR1 MNHEY and CDR2 SVGEGT come from the germline V gene. The V gene lost 7 bases and the J gene lost 5 bases, with 11 bases spanning the gap. In nucleotides, the CDR3 is TGTGCCAGCACACTCGCCGCTACCGGGGAGCTGTTTTTT. The encoded protein is CASTLAATGELFF.

V gene TRBV24-1 combines with J gene TRBJ1-5, with D uncertain. V was shortened by 2 bases and J by 7 bases, with 5 bases between the two germline ends. CDR1 and CDR2 from the germline V gene are KGHDR and SFDVKD. The CDR3 loop spans 12 amino acids. CDR3 DNA sequence: TGTGCCACCAGTGATTCGGCGCAGCCCCAGCATTTT. Translating it yields CATSDSAQPQHF.

This clonotype was picked up many times. This rearrangement joins TRBV5-1 to TRBJ2-5; D is undetermined. V shed 3 bases and J shed 1 base, with 13 bases lying between them. CDR3 length: 15 residues. Germline V gives CDR1 SGHRS, CDR2 YFSETQ. The CDR3 sequence: CASSYMIGIQETQYF. Here the CDR3 DNA reads TGCGCCAGCAGCTATATGATAGGGATCCAAGAGACCCAGTACTTC.